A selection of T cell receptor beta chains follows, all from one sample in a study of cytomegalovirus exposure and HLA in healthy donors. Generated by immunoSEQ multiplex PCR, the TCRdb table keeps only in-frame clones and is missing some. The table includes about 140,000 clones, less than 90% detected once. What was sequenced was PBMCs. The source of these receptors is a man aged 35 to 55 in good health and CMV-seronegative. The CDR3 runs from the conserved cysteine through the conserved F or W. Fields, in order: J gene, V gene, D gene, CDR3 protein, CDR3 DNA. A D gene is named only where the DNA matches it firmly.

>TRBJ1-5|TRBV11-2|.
CASSLGGPGQPQHF
TGTGCCAGCAGCTTAGGAGGGCCGGGTCAGCCCCAGCATTTT
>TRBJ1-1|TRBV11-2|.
CASSFRENTEAFF
TGTGCCAGCAGCTTCAGGGAGAACACTGAAGCTTTCTTT
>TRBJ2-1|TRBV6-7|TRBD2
CASSRRETQDNEQFF
TGTGCCAGCAGTCGGCGGGAGACTCAAGACAATGAGCAGTTCTTC
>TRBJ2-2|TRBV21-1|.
CASSTRDYPRTGELFF
TGTGCCAGCAGCACTAGGGACTATCCGAGAACCGGGGAGCTGTTTTTT
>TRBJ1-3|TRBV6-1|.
CASSSQGTVYTIYF
TGTGCCAGCAGTTCCCAGGGTACCGTGTACACCATATATTTT
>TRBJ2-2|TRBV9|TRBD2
CASSVVSGGAITGELFF
TGTGCCAGCAGCGTAGTGAGCGGGGGGGCCATCACCGGGGAGCTGTTTTTT
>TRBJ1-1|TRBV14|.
CASSQEDRVEAFF
TGTGCCAGCAGCCAAGAGGACAGAGTTGAAGCTTTCTTT
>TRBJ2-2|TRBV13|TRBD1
CASSLLGTGTNTGELFF
TGTGCCAGCAGCTTGCTTGGGACAGGGACAAACACCGGGGAGCTGTTTTTT
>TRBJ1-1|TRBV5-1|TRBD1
CASSPQGAHTEAFF
TGCGCCAGCAGCCCACAGGGGGCGCACACTGAAGCTTTCTTT
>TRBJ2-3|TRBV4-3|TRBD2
CASSQARPAGGRTDTQYF
TGCGCCAGCAGCCAAGCCCGACCAGCGGGGGGGCGCACAGATACGCAGTATTTT
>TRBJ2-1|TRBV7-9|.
CASSLGVSTEQFF
TGTGCCAGCAGCTTAGGAGTGAGCACTGAGCAGTTCTTC
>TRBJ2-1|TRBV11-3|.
CASSLEGDYNEQFF
TGTGCCAGCAGCTTAGAAGGGGACTACAATGAGCAGTTCTTC
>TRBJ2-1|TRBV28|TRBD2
CASSPRRTSGGRSYNEQFF
TGTGCCAGCAGCCCACGACGGACTAGCGGGGGTAGATCCTACAATGAGCAGTTCTTC
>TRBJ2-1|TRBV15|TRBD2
CATSRDIRGITSGQFF
TGTGCCACCAGCAGAGATATTAGAGGGATAACTAGCGGGCAGTTCTTC
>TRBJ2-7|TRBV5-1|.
CASSSPTGAYEQYF
TGCGCCAGCAGCTCCCCCACAGGAGCCTACGAGCAGTACTTC
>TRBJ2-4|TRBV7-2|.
CASSLAQGGGIQYF
TGTGCCAGCAGCTTAGCTCAGGGAGGTGGTATTCAGTACTTC
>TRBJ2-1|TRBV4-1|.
CASSQGTEQFF
TGCGCCAGCAGCCAGGGCACTGAGCAGTTCTTC
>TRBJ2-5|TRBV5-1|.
CASSLLSGSQETQYF
TGCGCCAGCAGCTTGTTGAGCGGCAGCCAAGAGACCCAGTACTTC
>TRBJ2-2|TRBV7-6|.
CASSLGTATTGELFF
TGTGCCAGCAGCTTGGGGACTGCCACTACCGGGGAGCTGTTTTTT
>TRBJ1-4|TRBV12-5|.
CASGTGSTEKLFF
TGTGCTAGTGGTACAGGGTCTACTGAAAAACTGTTTTTT
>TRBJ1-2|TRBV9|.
CASSPREAGLGYGYTF
TGTGCCAGCAGCCCCCGAGAGGCAGGGCTGGGCTATGGCTACACCTTC
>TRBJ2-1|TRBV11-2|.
CASSRDSLLDEQFF
TGTGCCAGCAGTCGGGACTCCCTTCTGGATGAGCAGTTCTTC
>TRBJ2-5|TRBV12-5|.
CASGQPQYF
TGTGCTAGTGGACAGCCCCAGTACTTC
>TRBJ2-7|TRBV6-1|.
CASTYAQRATYEQYF
TGTGCCAGCACTTATGCACAGCGGGCCACCTACGAGCAGTACTTC
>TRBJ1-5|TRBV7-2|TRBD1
CASSLTGVGNQPQHF
TGTGCCAGCAGCTTAACAGGGGTCGGCAATCAGCCCCAGCATTTT
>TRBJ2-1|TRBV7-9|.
CASSLRLAGLMVAKEQFF
TGTGCCAGCAGCTTAAGATTGGCGGGGCTAATGGTGGCAAAAGAGCAGTTCTTC
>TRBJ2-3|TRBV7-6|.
CASSLEPNRADTQYF
TGTGCCAGCAGCTTAGAGCCTAACAGGGCAGATACGCAGTATTTT
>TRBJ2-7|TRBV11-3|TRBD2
CASSRGLAYEQYF
TGTGCCAGCAGCCGAGGACTAGCCTACGAGCAGTACTTC
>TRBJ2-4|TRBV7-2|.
CASSTLKLAKNIQYF
TGTGCCAGCAGCACCCTTAAGCTAGCCAAAAACATTCAGTACTTC